Below, 10 T cell receptor beta chains from the same sample are listed, as sequenced in a study of graft-versus-host responses after intestinal transplantation. For these receptors, no antigen is known. Only in-frame clones appear in the TCRdb table, and some are missing; sequencing was by immunoSEQ multiplex PCR. This table holds 85,000 to 100,000 clones, 85% to 95% found once. The material was unstimulated CD8+ T cells sorted from spleen or lymph node cells, obtained before transplant. The receptors derive from a human donor who was the organ donor for an intestinal transplant.

The CDR3 nucleotides read TGTGCCAGCAGCTCAGGGGGCGAGCAGTACTTC. As protein: CASSSGGEQYF. This chain joins TRBV5-8 and TRBJ2-7; 7 bases agree with TRBD1. V was clipped by 3 bases and J by 6 bases; unmatched bases: 0. CDR1 SGHTS and CDR2 YDEGEE come from the germline V gene. This CDR3 is built from 11 residues.

The chain's CDR3 is CASTSGERTGELFF. DNA for the CDR3: TGTGCCAGCACGAGCGGGGAACGTACCGGGGAGCTGTTTTTT. The genes are TRBV9 and TRBJ2-2, with TRBD2 matching 7 bases. The germline gives CDR1 SGDLS, CDR2 YYNGEE. V lost 6 bases and J lost 5; bases outside the gene matches: 7. There are 14 residues in the CDR3.

This rearrangement joins TRBV7-6 to TRBJ2-1; D possibly corresponds to TRBD2 (5 bases). Germline lookup yields CDR1 SGHVS and CDR2 FNYEAQ. V was clipped by 2 bases and J by 8 bases, with 10 bases between them. The CDR3 is 13 amino acids. The CDR3, as DNA: TGTGCCAGCAGCTTAACGGGGAGTCATGAGCAGTTCTTC. This codes for CASSLTGSHEQFF.

This clone was detected once. The rearrangement joins TRBV10-3 to TRBJ2-7; 7 bases align to TRBD1. V dropped 3 bases and J dropped 0; count of bases not matched to a gene: 5. Germline V CDR1 and CDR2: ENHRY, SYGVKD. This CDR3 is built from 15 residues. CDR3 sequence: CAISDWGQSSYEQYF. In DNA, the CDR3 is TGTGCCATCAGTGACTGGGGACAGAGCTCCTACGAGCAGTACTTC.

The chain has TRBV29-1 and TRBJ2-5; D is perhaps TRBD1 (6 bases). The CDR3 has 14 residues. Germline lookup yields CDR1 SQVTM and CDR2 ANQGSEA. Trimming removed 2 bases from V and 5 bases from J, with 15 bases in between. In DNA form, the CDR3 reads TGCAGCGTTGAATGGGGGATTCAGGGGGAGACCCAGTACTTC. This encodes CSVEWGIQGETQYF. The whole variable domain, filled in from reference TRBV29-1 and TRBJ2-5, reads SAVISQKPSRDICQRGTSLTIQCQVDSQVTMMFWYRQQPGQSLTLIATANQGSEATYESGFVIDKFPISRPNLTFSTLTVSNMSPEDSSIYLCSVEWGIQGETQYFGPGTRLLVL.

The chain has TRBV29-1 and TRBJ2-7; 10 positions match TRBD1. V lost 0 bases, J lost 4 bases, and 3 bases stayed unmatched. The CDR3 is made up of 14 amino acids. The V gene's germline CDR1 is SQVTM and CDR2 ANQGSEA. The CDR3 DNA follows: TGCAGCGTTGAAGAGAGGGACAGGGGTTACGAGCAGTACTTC. This translates into CSVEERDRGYEQYF.

V and J are TRBV6-5 and TRBJ2-6, with D hard to call. Trimming removed 1 base at V and 0 bases at J, with 4 bases between. The V gene's germline CDR1 is MNHEY and CDR2 SVGAGI. This CDR3 is 15 amino acids long. The chain's CDR3 is CASSYLDSGANVLTF. Written as DNA, the CDR3 is TGTGCCAGCAGTTACTTAGACTCTGGGGCCAACGTCCTGACTTTC.

V gene TRBV27 combines with J gene TRBJ1-2; D gene ambiguous. CDR1 is MNHEY, CDR2 SMNVEV, per germline (reference sequence). V gave up 3 bases and J gave up 0 bases, with 11 bases separating them. The CDR3 totals 15 residues. The CDR3 bases are TGTGCCAGCAGTTTGGTCGAGGGAGCTAACTATGGCTACACCTTC. Translation: CASSLVEGANYGYTF.

V and J are TRBV5-1 and TRBJ2-1; 13 bases line up with TRBD2. Germline trimming cut 2 bases from V and 7 bases from J; bases unmatched to any gene: 15. The germline gives CDR1 SGHRS, CDR2 YFSETQ. The CDR3 extends over 19 amino acids. Here the CDR3 DNA reads TGCGCCAGCAGCTTCCCGCGGACTAGCGGGAGATCCTTCGGTAATGAGCAGTTCTTC. Protein: CASSFPRTSGRSFGNEQFF.

Concerning this clone itself: A junction boundary mismatches the germline segment, possibly from a read error. This sequence joins TRBV7-9 and TRBJ1-2; no firm D call. Germline V lookup: CDR1 SEHNR, CDR2 FQNEAQ (reference sequence). This CDR3 contains 16 residues. The CDR3 is CASGLRFDRLENGYTF. CDR3 nucleotides: TGTGCCAGCGGCTTACGGTTTGATAGGCTAGAAAATGGCTACACCTTC.